This T cell receptor (beta chain) was sequenced for a study of shared clonotypes between healthy human individuals. Regarding the study as a whole: The study sampled only blood, and tissue repertoires likely differ.

TCRdb's copy holds only in-frame clones and misses some; the assay was immunoSEQ multiplex PCR. The table has 2 million to 2.5 million clones, around 93% seen once. In this sample, this clone turned up once. Its antigen is currently unknown. Other DNA variants within this sample encode the same CDR3. The V gene's germline CDR1 is KGHSH and CDR2 LQKENI. V was cut by 2 bases and J by 3 bases, with 5 bases left in between. The CDR3 is made up of 13 amino acids. The TCR sequence derives from a man aged 18 to 29 in good health. Some clones in this sample may be carry-over from other donors' samples. The sequenced sample was naive CD4+ T cells from PBMCs. Subset: CD45RA+ positively selected. The J gene is TRBJ2-1, the V gene TRBV18; D is undetermined. CDR3 sequence (DNA): TGTGCCAGCTCACCATCTAGCTACAATGAGCAGTTCTTC. It translates to CASSPSSYNEQFF.